This TCR beta chain was captured in a study of radiotherapy plus CTLA-4 blockade in lung cancer. CTLA-4 blockade using ipilimumab, together with focal radiation, was received by patients with chemo-refractory metastatic non-small-cell lung cancer. The repertoire was sequenced with immunoSEQ multiplex PCR; TCRdb's copy has only in-frame clones and lacks some. Among approximately 110,000 clones listed, roughly 86% were seen once. This clone was counted a single time. Sequenced material: peripheral blood, taken from a patient treated with radiotherapy plus ipilimumab. The sequence came from a human donor with non-small cell lung cancer that progressed on radiotherapy plus ipilimumab. Some clones in this sample may be carry-over from other donors' samples.

CDR3 loop: CASSPRGYNEQFF. The CDR3 DNA is TGTGCCAGCTCCCCCCGGGGTTACAATGAGCAGTTCTTC. The chain employs TRBV2 and TRBJ2-1, with D perhaps matching TRBD2 (5 bases). Germline assignment: CDR1 SNHLY and CDR2 FYNNEI. Trimming took off 8 bases at V and 4 bases at J, with 12 bases between the two ends. The CDR3 runs 13 residues.